These 8 T cell receptor beta chains originate from one sample sequenced in a study of blood T cells in healthy people across ages (dated by TCRdb to the mid-2010s). Receptor amplification or capture employed 5' RACE. These reads were obtained on an Illumina HiSeq 2500. The second PCR ran for about 7 to 11 cycles and used a J-beta primer mix along with a sample-barcoded 5' primer. TCRdb trimmed the raw reads at Q25, called clones with MiXCR and kept productive beta chains. Rows are combined by CDR3 protein, so each entry shows the most common genes and DNA. This sample comprises 700,000 to 900,000 distinct CDR3 sequences, roughly 50% of them detected only once. About 42% of the sample rests with the top ten. What was sequenced was blood. These receptors all stem from a man older than 75 in good health.

V is TRBV9 and J is TRBJ2-2; a weak D match, TRBD1 (7 bases). CDR1 and CDR2 (germline): SGDLS, YYNGEE. V was cut by 2 bases and J by 7 bases, with 9 bases left in between. The CDR3 runs to 13 residues. CDR3 sequence (DNA): TGTGCCAGCAGCGTGCGGGACAGCGGGGAGCTGTTTTTT. It specifies CASSVRDSGELFF. The complete variable domain, with remaining parts taken from reference TRBV9 and TRBJ2-2, reads DSGVTQTPKHLITATGQRVTLRCSPRSGDLSVYWYQQSLDQGLQFLIQYYNGEERAKGNILERFSAQQFPDLHSELNLSSLELGDSALYFCASSVRDSGELFFGEGSRLTVL.

The J gene is TRBJ2-2, the V gene TRBV7-6; the match to TRBD2 covers 12 bases. This CDR3 is 15 amino acids long. The trim removed 4 bases at V and 6 bases at J, leaving 3 bases unmatched. Germline lookup yields CDR1 SGHVS and CDR2 FNYEAQ. CDR3 nucleotide sequence: TGTGCCAGCAGCTCCTCTAGCGGGGGGGCCGGGGAGCTGTTTTTT. It encodes CASSSSSGGAGELFF.

The chain couples TRBV6-5 to TRBJ2-5, with D perhaps assigned TRBD1 or TRBD2 (6 bases each). The CDR3 runs to 15 residues. The V end lost 2 bases, the J end lost 1 base, and 11 bases lay between the germline ends. CDR1 and CDR2 from the germline V gene are MNHEY and SVGAGI. CDR3 residues: CASSYIGGGQETQYF. In DNA form, the CDR3 reads TGTGCCAGCAGTTACATCGGAGGGGGCCAAGAGACCCAGTACTTC.

The chain carries TRBV3-1 and TRBJ2-7, with unresolved D. The V and J ends lost 0 bases and 1 base respectively, with 1 base between them. This CDR3 comprises 12 residues. Germline loops: CDR1 LGHDT, CDR2 YNNKEL (reference sequence). CDR3 protein: CASSQESYEQYF. CDR3 nucleotides: TGTGCCAGCAGCCAAGAGTCCTACGAGCAGTACTTC.

The rearrangement links TRBV5-1 to TRBJ2-6; possibly TRBD1 for D (5 bases). Germline assignment: CDR1 SGHRS and CDR2 YFSETQ. V was cut by 1 base and J by 5 bases, with 10 bases left in between. This CDR3 is 15 amino acids long. This chain's CDR3 is CASSLRQDRANVLTF. The CDR3 DNA reads as TGCGCCAGCAGCTTGAGGCAGGACAGGGCCAACGTCCTGACTTTC.

As concerns this clonotype: Without the conserved terminal phenylalanine or tryptophan, this CDR3 likely stems from a read error. The chain uses TRBV20-1 and TRBJ2-5; TRBD2 matches at 7 bases. With V trimmed by 5 bases and J by 1 base, 4 bases remained unmatched. The CDR3 is 13 amino acids. Germline CDR1 and CDR2: DFQATT and SNEGSKA (reference sequence). Here the CDR3 reads CSASPSGQETQYY. The CDR3 region has the DNA TGCAGTGCTTCTCCTAGCGGCCAAGAGACCCAGTACTAC.

J is TRBJ2-1 and V is TRBV12-3 or TRBV12-4; 10 nucleotides agree with TRBD2. The CDR3 length is 17 residues. J gave up 6 bases and V 6 bases, and 14 bases lay outside the gene matches. CDR3 protein: CASRLTSSGRSRNEQFF. The DNA for the CDR3 is TGTGCCAGCAGGCTAACCTCTAGCGGGAGAAGCCGCAATGAGCAGTTCTTC.

Only a few counts were recorded for this clonotype. The rearrangement uses TRBV3-1 and TRBJ2-7; possible D gene TRBD1, 6 bases. Germline assignment: CDR1 LGHDT and CDR2 YNNKEL (reference sequence). V lost 0 bases and J lost 2, with 8 bases in between. The CDR3 totals 14 residues. The CDR3 DNA follows: TGTGCCAGCAGCCAAGAGAGACAGGCCTACGAGCAGTACTTC. Encoded protein: CASSQERQAYEQYF.